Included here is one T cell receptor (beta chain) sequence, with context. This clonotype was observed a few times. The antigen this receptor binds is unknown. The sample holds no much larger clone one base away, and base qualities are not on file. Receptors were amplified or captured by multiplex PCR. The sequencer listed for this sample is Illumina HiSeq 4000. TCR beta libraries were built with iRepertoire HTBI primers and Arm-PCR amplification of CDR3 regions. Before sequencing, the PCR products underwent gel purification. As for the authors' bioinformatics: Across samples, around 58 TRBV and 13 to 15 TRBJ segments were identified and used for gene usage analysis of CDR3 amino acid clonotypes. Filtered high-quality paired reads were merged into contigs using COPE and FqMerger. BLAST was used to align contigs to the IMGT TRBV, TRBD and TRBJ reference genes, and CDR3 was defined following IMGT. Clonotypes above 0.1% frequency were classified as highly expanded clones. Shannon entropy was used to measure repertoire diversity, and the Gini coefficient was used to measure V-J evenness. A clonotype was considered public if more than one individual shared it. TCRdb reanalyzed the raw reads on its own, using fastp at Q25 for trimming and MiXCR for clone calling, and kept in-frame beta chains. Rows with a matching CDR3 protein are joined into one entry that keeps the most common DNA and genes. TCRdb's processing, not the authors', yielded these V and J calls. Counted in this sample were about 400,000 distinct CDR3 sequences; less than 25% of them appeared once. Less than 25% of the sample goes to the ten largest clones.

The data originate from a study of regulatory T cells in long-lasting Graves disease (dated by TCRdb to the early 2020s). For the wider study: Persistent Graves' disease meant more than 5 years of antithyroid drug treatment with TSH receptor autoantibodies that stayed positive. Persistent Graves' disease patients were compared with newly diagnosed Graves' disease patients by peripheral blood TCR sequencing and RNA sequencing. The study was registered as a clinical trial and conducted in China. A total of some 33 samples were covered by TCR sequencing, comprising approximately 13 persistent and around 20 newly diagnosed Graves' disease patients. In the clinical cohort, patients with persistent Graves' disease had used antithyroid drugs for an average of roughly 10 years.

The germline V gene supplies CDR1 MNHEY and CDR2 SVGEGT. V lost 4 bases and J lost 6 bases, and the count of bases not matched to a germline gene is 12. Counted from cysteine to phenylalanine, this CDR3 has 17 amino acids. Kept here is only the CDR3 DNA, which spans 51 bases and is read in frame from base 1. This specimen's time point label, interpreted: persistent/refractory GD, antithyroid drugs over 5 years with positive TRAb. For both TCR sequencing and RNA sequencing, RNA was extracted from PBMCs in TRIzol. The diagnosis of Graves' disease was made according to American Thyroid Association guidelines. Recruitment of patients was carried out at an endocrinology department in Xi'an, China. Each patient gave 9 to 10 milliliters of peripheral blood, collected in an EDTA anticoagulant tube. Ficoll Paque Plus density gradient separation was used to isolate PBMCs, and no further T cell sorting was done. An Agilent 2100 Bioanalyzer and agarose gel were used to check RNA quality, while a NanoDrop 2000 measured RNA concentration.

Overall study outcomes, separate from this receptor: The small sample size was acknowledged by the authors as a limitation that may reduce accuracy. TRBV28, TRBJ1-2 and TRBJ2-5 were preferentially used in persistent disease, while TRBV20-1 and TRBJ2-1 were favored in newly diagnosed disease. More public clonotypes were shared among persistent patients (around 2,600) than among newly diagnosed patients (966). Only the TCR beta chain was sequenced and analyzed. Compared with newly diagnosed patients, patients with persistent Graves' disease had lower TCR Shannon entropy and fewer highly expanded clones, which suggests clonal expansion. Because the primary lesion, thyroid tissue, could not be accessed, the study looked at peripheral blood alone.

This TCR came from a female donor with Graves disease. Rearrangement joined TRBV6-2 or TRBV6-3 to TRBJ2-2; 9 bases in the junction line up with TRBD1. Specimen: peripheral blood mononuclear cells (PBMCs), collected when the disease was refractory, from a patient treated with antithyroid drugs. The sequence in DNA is TGTGCCAGCAGTTTCCGGACAGGGGAAGGGGGCCCCGGGGAGCTGTTTTTT. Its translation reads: CASSFRTGEGGPGELFF.